The clone carrying this T cell receptor beta chain has a handful of counts. Its antigen is as yet unknown. This specimen belongs to a study of cytomegalovirus exposure and HLA in healthy donors. Use of 60 Vbeta and 13 Jbeta primers characterized the PCR. Produced via immunoSEQ multiplex PCR; TCRdb's table is partial and in-frame only. The data contain roughly 160,000 clones, 60% to 80% of them seen just once; the ten biggest clones take up around 8.3%. Study observations and caveats: Most TCR beta V segments were productive about 87% or about 30% of the time in an earlier analysis.

Germline V gives CDR1 MNHEY, CDR2 SMNVEV (reference sequence). This CDR3 spans 21 amino acids. With 4 bases clipped from V and 4 bases from J, the junction kept 20 bases outside the gene matches. The source material was PBMCs. The receptor was derived from a woman aged 40-49 years in good health and CMV-seropositive. The J gene is TRBJ1-5, the V gene TRBV27, with TRBD1 identical over 12 bases. The CDR3 spells CASSSISFRDRGHLENQPQHF. The CDR3 nucleotides read TGTGCCAGCAGTTCGATTTCCTTCCGGGACAGGGGGCACCTCGAAAATCAGCCCCAGCATTTT.